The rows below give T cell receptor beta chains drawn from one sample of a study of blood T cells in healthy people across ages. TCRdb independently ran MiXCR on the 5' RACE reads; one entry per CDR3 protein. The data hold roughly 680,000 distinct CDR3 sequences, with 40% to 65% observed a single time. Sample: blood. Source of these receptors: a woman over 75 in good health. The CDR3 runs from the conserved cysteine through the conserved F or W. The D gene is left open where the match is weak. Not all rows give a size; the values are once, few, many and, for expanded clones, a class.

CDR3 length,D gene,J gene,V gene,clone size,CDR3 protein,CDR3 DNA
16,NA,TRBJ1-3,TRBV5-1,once,CASSSSDPRIGNTIYF,TGCGCCAGCAGCTCCTCCGACCCTAGGATTGGAAACACCATATATTTT
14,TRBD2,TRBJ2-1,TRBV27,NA,CASEAGGSYNEQFF,TGTGCCAGCGAGGCGGGGGGGTCCTACAATGAGCAGTTCTTC
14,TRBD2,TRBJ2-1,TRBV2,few,CASSETSGFNEQFF,TGTGCCAGCAGTGAGACTAGCGGGTTTAATGAGCAGTTCTTC
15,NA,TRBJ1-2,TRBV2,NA,CASSEVGQMNYGYTF,TGTGCCAGCAGTGAGGTCGGGCAAATGAACTATGGCTACACCTTC
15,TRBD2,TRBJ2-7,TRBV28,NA,CASRVAGTSGSEQYF,TGTGCCAGCAGAGTTGCCGGGACTAGCGGGAGCGAGCAGTACTTC
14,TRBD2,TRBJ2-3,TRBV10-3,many,CASRGGVDTDTQYF,TGTGCCAGCCGTGGGGGGGTGGACACAGATACGCAGTATTTT
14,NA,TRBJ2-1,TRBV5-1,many,CASSFGSQSNEQFF,TGCGCCAGCAGCTTTGGATCGCAGAGCAATGAGCAGTTCTTC
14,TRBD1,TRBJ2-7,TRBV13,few,CASSSGQGINEQYF,TGTGCCAGCAGCTCCGGACAGGGGATCAACGAGCAGTACTTC
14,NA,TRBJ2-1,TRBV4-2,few,CASSSTGSYNEQFF,TGTGCCAGCAGCTCTACCGGCTCCTACAATGAGCAGTTCTTC
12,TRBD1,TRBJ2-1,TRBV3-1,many,CASSYRTGLQFF,TGTGCCAGCAGCTACAGGACAGGGTTGCAGTTCTTC